This TCR beta chain was retrieved from a study of T cells in Graves' hyperthyroidism and ophthalmopathy. Overall study context: Initial diagnosis, before any treatment, was when peripheral blood was collected.

This CDR3 contains 14 residues. V was clipped by 5 bases and J by 5 bases, with 15 bases between them. Germline loops: CDR1 SGHTA, CDR2 FQGTGA. Researchers defined stable Graves' hyperthyroidism as no ophthalmopathy progression within 18 months. Study outcomes and limitations: Stable hyperthyroidism and ophthalmopathy were separated using 13 V-J signatures.

TCR beta CDR3 sequences were amplified from RNA transcripts. HTBI primers were used for first-round RT-PCR of the TCR CDR3. TCRdb ran MiXCR on the multiplex PCR reads and lists one entry per CDR3 protein. The data hold about 840,000 distinct CDR3 sequences, with about two fifths observed a single time. This clonotype is a singleton in its sample. Its specificity is unknown. The gene calls are TRBV7-3 and TRBJ1-1, with D possibly matching TRBD1 (5 bases). This clonotype originated in a man in his late teens or twenties with Graves' hyperthyroidism. The sequenced sample was blood. CDR3 sequence: CASSQIQGGTEAFF. DNA of the CDR3: TGTGCCAGCAGCCAAATTCAGGGAGGAACTGAAGCTTTCTTT.